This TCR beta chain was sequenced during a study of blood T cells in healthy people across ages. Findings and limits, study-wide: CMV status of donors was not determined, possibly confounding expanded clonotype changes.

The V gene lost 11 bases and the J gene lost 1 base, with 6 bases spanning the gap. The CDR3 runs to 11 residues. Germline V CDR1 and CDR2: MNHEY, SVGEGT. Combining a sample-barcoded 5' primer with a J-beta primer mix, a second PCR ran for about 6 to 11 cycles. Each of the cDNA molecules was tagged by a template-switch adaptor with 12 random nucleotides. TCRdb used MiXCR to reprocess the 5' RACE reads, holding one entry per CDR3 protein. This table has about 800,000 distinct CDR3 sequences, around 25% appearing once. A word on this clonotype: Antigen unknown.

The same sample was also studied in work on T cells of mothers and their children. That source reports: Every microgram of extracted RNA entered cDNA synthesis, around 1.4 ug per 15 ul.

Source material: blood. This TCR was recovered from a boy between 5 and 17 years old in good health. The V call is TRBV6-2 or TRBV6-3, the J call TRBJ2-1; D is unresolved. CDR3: CALGSYNEQFF. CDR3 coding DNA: TGTGCCCTGGGATCCTACAATGAGCAGTTCTTC.